This TCR beta chain was identified during a study of CD8 T cells in Susac syndrome. The CDR3 extends over 15 amino acids. Germline V CDR1 and CDR2: SGHDT, YYEEEE. Deletions cut 0 bases from V and 0 bases from J, with 6 bases between. Reverse transcription used roughly 0.45 to 1 ug RNA and random hexamers. TCRdb ran MiXCR on the immunoSEQ multiplex PCR reads and lists one entry per CDR3 protein. The sample has 150,000 to 200,000 distinct CDR3 sequences, approximately 93% seen once; the top ten hold approximately 0.098%. Sequencing was done on a sample of CD4+ T cells from PBMCs. The chain recombines TRBV5-6 with TRBJ2-2; weak D call: TRBD1 (5 bases). The TCR originated in a human donor in good health. CDR3 sequence (DNA): TGTGCCAGCAGCTTGGTGGACACGAACACCGGGGAGCTGTTTTTT. This codes for CASSLVDTNTGELFF. The variable domain in full, with the rest retrieved from reference TRBV5-6 and TRBJ2-2, is DAGVTQSPTHLIKTRGQQVTLRCSPKSGHDTVSWYQQALGQGPQFIFQYYEEEERQRGNFPDRFSGHQFPNYSSELNVNALLLGDSALYLCASSLVDTNTGELFFGEGSRLTVL.